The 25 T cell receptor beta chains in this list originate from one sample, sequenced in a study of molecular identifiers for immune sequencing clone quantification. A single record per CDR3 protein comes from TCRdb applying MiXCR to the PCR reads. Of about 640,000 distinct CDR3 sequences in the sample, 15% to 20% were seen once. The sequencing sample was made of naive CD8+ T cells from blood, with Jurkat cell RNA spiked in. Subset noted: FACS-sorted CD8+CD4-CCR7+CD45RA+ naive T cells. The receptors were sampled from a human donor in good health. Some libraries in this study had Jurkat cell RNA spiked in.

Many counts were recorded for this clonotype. The CDR3 loop is CASSADRGPYNEQFF. The CDR3 DNA reads TGCGCCAGCAGCGCGGACAGGGGGCCCTACAATGAGCAGTTCTTC. The V call is TRBV4-3, the J call TRBJ2-1; 11 nucleotides align to TRBD1. From germline, CDR1 is LGHNA and CDR2 YSLEER. Trimming at V came to 5 bases and at J to 2 bases, leaving 2 bases not matched to a gene. This CDR3 region has 15 residues.

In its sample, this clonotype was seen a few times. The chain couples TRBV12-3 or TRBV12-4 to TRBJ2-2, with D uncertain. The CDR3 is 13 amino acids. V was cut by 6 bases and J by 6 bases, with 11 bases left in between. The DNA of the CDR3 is TGTGCCAGCAGCTCCCTCGGGCCCGGGGAGCTGTTTTTT. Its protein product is CASSSLGPGELFF.

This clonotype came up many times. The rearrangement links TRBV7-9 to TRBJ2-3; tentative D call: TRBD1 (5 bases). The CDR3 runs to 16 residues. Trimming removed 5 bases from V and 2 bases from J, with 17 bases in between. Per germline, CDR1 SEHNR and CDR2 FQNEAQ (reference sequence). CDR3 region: CASSLLTAPATDTQYF. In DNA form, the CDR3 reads TGTGCCAGCAGCCTCTTGACAGCTCCCGCCACAGATACGCAGTATTTT.

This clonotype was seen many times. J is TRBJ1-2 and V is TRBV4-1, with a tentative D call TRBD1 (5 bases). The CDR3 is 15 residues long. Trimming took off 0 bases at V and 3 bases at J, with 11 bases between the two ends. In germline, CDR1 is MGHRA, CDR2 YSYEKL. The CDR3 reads CASSQDRGGDYGYTF. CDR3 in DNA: TGCGCCAGCAGCCAAGACCGGGGCGGGGACTATGGCTACACCTTC.

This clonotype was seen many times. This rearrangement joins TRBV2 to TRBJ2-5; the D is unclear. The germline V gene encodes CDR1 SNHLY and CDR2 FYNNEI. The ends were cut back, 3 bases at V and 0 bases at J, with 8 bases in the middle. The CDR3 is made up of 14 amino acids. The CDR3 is CASSDSPYQETQYF. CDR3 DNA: TGTGCCAGCAGTGACTCACCGTACCAAGAGACCCAGTACTTC.

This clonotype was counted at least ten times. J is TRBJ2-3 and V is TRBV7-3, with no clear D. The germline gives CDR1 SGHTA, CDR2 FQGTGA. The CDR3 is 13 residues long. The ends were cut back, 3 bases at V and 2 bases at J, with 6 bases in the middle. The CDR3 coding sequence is TGTGCCAGCAGCTTCCTACACACAGATACGCAGTATTTT. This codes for CASSFLHTDTQYF.

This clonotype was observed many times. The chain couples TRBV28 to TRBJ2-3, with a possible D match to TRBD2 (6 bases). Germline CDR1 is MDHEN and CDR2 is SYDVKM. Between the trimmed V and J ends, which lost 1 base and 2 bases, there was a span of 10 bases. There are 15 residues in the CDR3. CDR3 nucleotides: TGTGCCAGCAGTTTATTTGCGGGACCCACAGATACGCAGTATTTT. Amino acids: CASSLFAGPTDTQYF.

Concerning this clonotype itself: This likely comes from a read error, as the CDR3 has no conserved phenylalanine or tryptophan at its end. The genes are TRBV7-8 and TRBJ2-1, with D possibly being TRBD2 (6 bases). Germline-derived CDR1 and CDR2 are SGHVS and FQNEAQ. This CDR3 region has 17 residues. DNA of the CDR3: TGCGCCAGCAGCTTAATTCTTGGGGGACTGGCCTACAATGAGCAGTTCCTC. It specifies CASSLILGGLAYNEQFL.

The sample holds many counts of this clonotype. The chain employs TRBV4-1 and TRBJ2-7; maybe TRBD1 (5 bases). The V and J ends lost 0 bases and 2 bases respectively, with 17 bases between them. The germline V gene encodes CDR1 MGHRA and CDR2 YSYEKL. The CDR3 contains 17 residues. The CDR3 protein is CASSQDGPDSSPYEQYF. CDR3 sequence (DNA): TGCGCCAGCAGCCAAGATGGGCCCGACAGCAGTCCCTACGAGCAGTACTTC.

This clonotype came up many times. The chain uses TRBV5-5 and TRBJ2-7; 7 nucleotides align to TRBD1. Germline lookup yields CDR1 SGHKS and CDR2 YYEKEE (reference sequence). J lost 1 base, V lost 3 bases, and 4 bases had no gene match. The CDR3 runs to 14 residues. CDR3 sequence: CASSWDSGSYEQYF. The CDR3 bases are TGTGCCAGCAGCTGGGACAGTGGGTCCTACGAGCAGTACTTC. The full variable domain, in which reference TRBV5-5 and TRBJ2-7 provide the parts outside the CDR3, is DAGVTQSPTHLIKTRGQQVTLRCSPISGHKSVSWYQQVLGQGPQFIFQYYEKEERGRGNFPDRFSARQFPNYSSELNVNALLLGDSALYLCASSWDSGSYEQYFGPGTRLTVT.

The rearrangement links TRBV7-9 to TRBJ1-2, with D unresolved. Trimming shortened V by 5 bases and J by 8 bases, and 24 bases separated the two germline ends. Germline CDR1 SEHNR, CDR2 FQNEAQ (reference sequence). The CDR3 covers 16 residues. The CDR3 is CASSELGGVATRGYTF. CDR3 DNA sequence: TGTGCCAGCAGCGAACTGGGCGGAGTGGCCACCAGGGGCTACACCTTC.

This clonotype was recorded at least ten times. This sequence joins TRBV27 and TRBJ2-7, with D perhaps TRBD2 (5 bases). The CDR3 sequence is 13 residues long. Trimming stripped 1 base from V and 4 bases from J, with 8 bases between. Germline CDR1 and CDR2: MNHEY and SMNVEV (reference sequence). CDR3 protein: CASSLYGGYEQYF. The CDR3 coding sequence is TGTGCCAGCAGTTTATACGGCGGGTACGAGCAGTACTTC.

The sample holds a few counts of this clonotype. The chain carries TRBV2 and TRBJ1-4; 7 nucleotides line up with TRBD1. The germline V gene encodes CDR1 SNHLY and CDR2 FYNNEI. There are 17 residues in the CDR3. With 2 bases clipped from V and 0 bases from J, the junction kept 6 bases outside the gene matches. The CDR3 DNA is TGTGCCAGCAGTGAAAACAGGGGATTAGCAACTAATGAAAAACTGTTTTTT. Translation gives CASSENRGLATNEKLFF.

The CDR3 coding sequence is TGTGCCACCAGTGACCGGGGGACTAGCGGGGGCCACAATGAGCAGTTCTTC. This encodes CATSDRGTSGGHNEQFF. The chain links TRBV24-1 to TRBJ2-1, with TRBD2 matching 14 bases. J gave up 5 bases and V 4 bases, and 6 bases lay outside the gene matches. There are 17 residues in the CDR3. Germline V CDR1 and CDR2: KGHDR, SFDVKD.

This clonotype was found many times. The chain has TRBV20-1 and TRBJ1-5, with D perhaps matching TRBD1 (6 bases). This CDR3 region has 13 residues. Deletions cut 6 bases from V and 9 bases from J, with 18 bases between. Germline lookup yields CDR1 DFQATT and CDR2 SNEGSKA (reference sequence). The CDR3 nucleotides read TGCAGTGCCAAGCCCCCGACAGGATGGCCCCAGCATTTT. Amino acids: CSAKPPTGWPQHF.

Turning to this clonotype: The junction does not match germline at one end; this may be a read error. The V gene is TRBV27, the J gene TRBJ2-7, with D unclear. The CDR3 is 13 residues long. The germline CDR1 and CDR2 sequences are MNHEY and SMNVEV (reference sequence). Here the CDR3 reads CARSLSATDEQYF. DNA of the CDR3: TGTGCCCGCAGTTTATCAGCGACCGACGAGCAGTACTTC.

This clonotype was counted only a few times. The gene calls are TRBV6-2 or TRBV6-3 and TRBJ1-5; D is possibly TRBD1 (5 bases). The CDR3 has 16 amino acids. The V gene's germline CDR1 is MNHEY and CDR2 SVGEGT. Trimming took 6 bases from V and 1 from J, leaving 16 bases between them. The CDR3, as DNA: TGTGCCAGCAGCCATCGGGGGGAGGCCAGCAATCAGCCCCAGCATTTT. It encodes CASSHRGEASNQPQHF.

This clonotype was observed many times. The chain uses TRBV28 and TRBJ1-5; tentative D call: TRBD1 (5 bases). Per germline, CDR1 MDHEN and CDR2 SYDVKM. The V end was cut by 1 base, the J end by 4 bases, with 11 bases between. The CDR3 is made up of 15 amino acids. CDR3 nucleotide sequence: TGTGCCAGCAGTTTATTGGGGGTAGGAAATCAGCCCCAGCATTTT. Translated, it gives CASSLLGVGNQPQHF.

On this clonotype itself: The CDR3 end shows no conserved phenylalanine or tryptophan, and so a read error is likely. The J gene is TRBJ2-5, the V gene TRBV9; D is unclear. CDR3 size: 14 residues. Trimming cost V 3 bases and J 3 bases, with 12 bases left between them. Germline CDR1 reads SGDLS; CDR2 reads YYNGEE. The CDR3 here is CASSGGPLEETQYL. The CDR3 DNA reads TGTGCCAGCAGCGGTGGACCACTGGAAGAGACCCAGTACCTC.

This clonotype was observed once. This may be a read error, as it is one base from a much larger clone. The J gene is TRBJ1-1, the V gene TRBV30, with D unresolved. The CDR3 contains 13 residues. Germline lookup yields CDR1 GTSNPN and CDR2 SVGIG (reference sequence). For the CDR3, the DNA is TGTGCCTGGAGTGCCAACTTGAACATTGAAGCTTTCTTT. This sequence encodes CAWSANLNIEAFF.

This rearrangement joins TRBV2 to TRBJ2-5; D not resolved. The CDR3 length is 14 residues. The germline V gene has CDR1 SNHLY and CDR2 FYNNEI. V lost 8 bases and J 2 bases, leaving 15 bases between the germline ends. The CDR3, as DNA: TGTGCCAGCGGGGTCTCTTTCGTTCAAGAGACCCAGTACTTC. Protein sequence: CASGVSFVQETQYF.

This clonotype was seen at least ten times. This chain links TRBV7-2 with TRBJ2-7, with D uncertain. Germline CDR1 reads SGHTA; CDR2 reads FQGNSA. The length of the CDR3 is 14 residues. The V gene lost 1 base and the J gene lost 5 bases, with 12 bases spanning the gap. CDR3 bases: TGTGCCAGCAGCTTAGGGTTAGCTTTCGACGAGCAGTACTTC. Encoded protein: CASSLGLAFDEQYF.

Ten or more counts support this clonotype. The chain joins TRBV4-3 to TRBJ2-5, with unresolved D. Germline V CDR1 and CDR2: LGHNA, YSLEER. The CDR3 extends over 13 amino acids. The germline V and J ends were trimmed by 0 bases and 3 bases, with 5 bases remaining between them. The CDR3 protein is CASSQDSKETQYF. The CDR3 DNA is TGCGCCAGCAGCCAAGATTCCAAAGAGACCCAGTACTTC.

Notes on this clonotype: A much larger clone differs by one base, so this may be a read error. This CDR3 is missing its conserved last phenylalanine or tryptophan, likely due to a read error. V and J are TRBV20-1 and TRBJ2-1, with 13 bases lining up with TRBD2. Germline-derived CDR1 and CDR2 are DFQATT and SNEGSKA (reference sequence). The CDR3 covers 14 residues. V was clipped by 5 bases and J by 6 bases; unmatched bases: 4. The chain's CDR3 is CSAFRTSGGNEQFS. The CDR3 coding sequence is TGCAGTGCTTTTAGGACTAGCGGGGGCAATGAGCAGTTCTCC.

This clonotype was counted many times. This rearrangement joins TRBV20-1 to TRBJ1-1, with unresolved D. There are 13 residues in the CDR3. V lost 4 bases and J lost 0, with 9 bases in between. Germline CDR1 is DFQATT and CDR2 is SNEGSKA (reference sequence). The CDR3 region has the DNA TGCAGTGCTACACTGACATTGAACACTGAAGCTTTCTTT. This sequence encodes CSATLTLNTEAFF.